Given below is one T cell receptor (beta chain) in context. Profiling relied on immunoSEQ multiplex PCR, and the TCRdb table lists in-frame clones only, not all of them. The top ten hold 1.5% to 2% of the sample, which has 430,000 or so clones, roughly 88% seen once. The data derive from a study of blood T cell repertoires in COVID-19. Participant-reported clinical history was the basis for cohort assignment. The TCR originated in a woman aged 40 to 50 who had recovered from COVID-19. Sequenced sample: PBMCs or T cells enriched from blood (not recorded which).

The CDR3 sequence: CASSVGQGWDGYTF. The CDR3 DNA reads as TGTGCCAGCAGCGTCGGACAGGGATGGGATGGCTACACCTTC. The rearrangement uses TRBV9 and TRBJ1-2; TRBD1 matches 8 bases. CDR3 length: 14 amino acids. Trimming took 2 bases from V and 6 from J; bases not matched to a gene: 6. CDR1 and CDR2 (germline): SGDLS, YYNGEE.